Presented here are 14 T cell receptor beta chains from one specimen sequenced in a study of blood T cell repertoires in COVID-19. Only in-frame clones appear in the TCRdb table, and some are missing; sequencing was by immunoSEQ multiplex PCR. The table lists under 150,000 clones, roughly 81% of them singletons. Specimen: peripheral blood. These receptors were obtained from a man in his forties with acute or convalescent COVID-19.

The rearrangement links TRBV11-2 to TRBJ2-5, with a weak D call TRBD2 (5 bases). V was clipped by 5 bases and J by 1 base, with 14 bases between them. The CDR3 loop spans 15 amino acids. The germline gives CDR1 SGHAT, CDR2 FQNNGV. CDR3 protein: CASSAPLGGQETQYF. CDR3 bases: TGTGCCAGCAGCGCCCCCCTAGGAGGCCAAGAGACCCAGTACTTC. The whole variable domain, filled in from reference TRBV11-2 and TRBJ2-5, reads EAGVAQSPRYKIIEKRQSVAFWCNPISGHATLYWYQQILGQGPKLLIQFQNNGVVDDSQLPKDRFSAERLKGVDSTLKIQPAKLEDSAVYLCASSAPLGGQETQYFGPGTRLLVL.

CDR3 nucleotides: TGCGCCAGCAGCCAAGGGCATCAGGAGACCCAGTACTTC. It codes for CASSQGHQETQYF. This chain uses TRBV4-3 with TRBJ2-5; D not resolved. Germline values: CDR1 LGHNA, CDR2 YSLEER. The CDR3 totals 13 residues. Trimming removed 1 base at V and 5 bases at J, with 8 bases between.

This chain links TRBV9 with TRBJ2-7; TRBD1 might be the D (6 bases). Germline V lookup: CDR1 SGDLS, CDR2 YYNGEE. There are 14 residues in the CDR3. V dropped 0 bases and J dropped 0 bases, with 7 bases sitting between them. The CDR3 bases are TGTGCCAGCAGCGTAGGGGACACCTCCTACGAGCAGTACTTC. It specifies CASSVGDTSYEQYF.

The chain recombines TRBV4-3 with TRBJ1-5; perhaps TRBD1 as D (6 bases). This CDR3 spans 15 amino acids. Trimming pared 0 bases from V and 6 bases from J, leaving 12 bases between. Germline V gene data show CDR1 as LGHNA and CDR2 as YSLEER. The CDR3 coding sequence is TGCGCCAGCAGCCAAGACAGGGGTCAAGGTCAGCCCCAGCATTTT. It translates to CASSQDRGQGQPQHF.

The chain carries TRBV9 and TRBJ2-3; the match to TRBD2 covers 11 bases. Germline CDR1 is SGDLS and CDR2 is YYNGEE. The CDR3 extends over 16 amino acids. V was clipped by 2 bases and J by 0 bases; unmatched bases: 2. CDR3 sequence reads: CASSVSGGDSTDTQYF. Here the CDR3 DNA reads TGTGCCAGCAGCGTTAGCGGGGGGGACAGCACAGATACGCAGTATTTT. Drawing the rest from reference TRBV9 and TRBJ2-3, the complete variable domain is DSGVTQTPKHLITATGQRVTLRCSPRSGDLSVYWYQQSLDQGLQFLIQYYNGEERAKGNILERFSAQQFPDLHSELNLSSLELGDSALYFCASSVSGGDSTDTQYFGPGTRLTVL.

The V gene is TRBV7-3, the J gene TRBJ2-5; 9 bases are a match to TRBD1. This CDR3 is built from 16 residues. Germline lookup yields CDR1 SGHTA and CDR2 FQGTGA. With 4 bases clipped from V and 5 bases from J, the junction kept 11 bases outside the gene matches. This CDR3 is CASSSYPAQGAETQYF. For the CDR3, the DNA is TGTGCCAGCAGCTCCTACCCAGCACAGGGGGCGGAGACCCAGTACTTC.

CDR3 DNA: TGCGCCAGCAGCCAAGATGGAGGGACAGGGTTTAATGAGCAGTTCTTC. This sequence encodes CASSQDGGTGFNEQFF. The V and J genes are TRBV4-1 and TRBJ2-1; 9 bases are shared with TRBD1. The CDR3 contains 16 residues. Looked up from germline, CDR1 is MGHRA and CDR2 is YSYEKL. V lost 0 bases, J lost 7 bases, and 7 bases stayed unmatched.

This clone was counted once. The chain is built from TRBV7-2 and TRBJ2-7, with a possible D match to TRBD1 (6 bases). V dropped 2 bases and J dropped 5 bases, with 10 bases sitting between them. There are 13 residues in the CDR3. CDR1 and CDR2 (germline): SGHTA, FQGNSA. The CDR3 bases are TGTGCCAGCAGCTTAAGGACAGCTAACGAGCAGTACTTC. It is translated as CASSLRTANEQYF.

The chain joins TRBV14 to TRBJ2-7; D gene ambiguous. CDR3 length: 14 amino acids. Germline V gene lookup returns CDR1 SGHDN and CDR2 FVKESK. Trimming removed 3 bases from V and 2 bases from J, with 11 bases in between. For the CDR3, the DNA is TGTGCCAGCAGCCAGGTTTCTAGTGCCTACGAGCAGTACTTC. Its protein product is CASSQVSSAYEQYF.

The rearrangement links TRBV15 to TRBJ2-1, with 9 bases identical to TRBD1. From germline, CDR1 is LNHNV and CDR2 YYDKDF (reference sequence). This CDR3 is built from 17 residues. After removal of 5 bases from V and 1 base from J, the junction contained 9 bases not matched to a gene. CDR3: CATSGDRAAGSYNEQFF. The DNA of the CDR3 is TGTGCCACCAGCGGGGACAGGGCGGCGGGTTCCTACAATGAGCAGTTCTTC. Combining the CDR3 with reference TRBV15 and TRBJ2-1 gives the whole variable domain DAMVIQNPRYQVTQFGKPVTLSCSQTLNHNVMYWYQQKSSQAPKLLFHYYDKDFNNEADTPDNFQSRRPNTSFCFLDIRSPGLGDTAMYLCATSGDRAAGSYNEQFFGPGTRLTVL.

To note about this clone: This sample also contains other DNA sequences that code for the same CDR3. The chain employs TRBV30 and TRBJ2-5; TRBD1 aligns across 8 bases. The CDR3 has 13 amino acids. V gave up 5 bases and J gave up 5 bases; unmatched junction bases: 7. The germline gives CDR1 GTSNPN, CDR2 SVGIG (reference sequence). The CDR3 sequence: CAWARDRRETQYF. CDR3 DNA sequence: TGTGCCTGGGCGCGGGACAGGAGGGAGACCCAGTACTTC.

This clone was observed a few times. The chain employs TRBV11-2 and TRBJ2-7; 8 bases are a match to TRBD1. The length of the CDR3 is 15 residues. Trimming removed 4 bases from V and 5 bases from J; junction bases left unmatched: 10. Germline V CDR1 and CDR2: SGHAT, FQNNGV. In DNA, the CDR3 is TGTGCCAGCAGCTCCTCGGGGGACAGGACCCACGAGCAGTACTTC. Amino acid sequence: CASSSSGDRTHEQYF.

This rearrangement joins TRBV5-6 to TRBJ1-2; TRBD1 agrees at 7 bases. The CDR3 loop spans 18 amino acids. Germline CDR1 is SGHDT and CDR2 is YYEEEE. Losses at the gene ends were 4 bases for V and 0 bases for J; bases not matched to a gene: 15. The CDR3, as DNA: TGTGCCAGCAGCCACCGGGACAGAATTTCCCCTCCTAACTATGGCTACACCTTC. This codes for CASSHRDRISPPNYGYTF.

The V gene is TRBV5-6, the J gene TRBJ1-1; weak D call: TRBD1 (5 bases). CDR3 length: 16 amino acids. The ends were cut back, 0 bases at V and 2 bases at J, with 14 bases in the middle. Germline CDR1 SGHDT, CDR2 YYEEEE. The CDR3 DNA reads as TGTGCCAGCAGCTTGGAGGGGTTGGGTTTTAACACTGAAGCTTTCTTT. Its protein is CASSLEGLGFNTEAFF.